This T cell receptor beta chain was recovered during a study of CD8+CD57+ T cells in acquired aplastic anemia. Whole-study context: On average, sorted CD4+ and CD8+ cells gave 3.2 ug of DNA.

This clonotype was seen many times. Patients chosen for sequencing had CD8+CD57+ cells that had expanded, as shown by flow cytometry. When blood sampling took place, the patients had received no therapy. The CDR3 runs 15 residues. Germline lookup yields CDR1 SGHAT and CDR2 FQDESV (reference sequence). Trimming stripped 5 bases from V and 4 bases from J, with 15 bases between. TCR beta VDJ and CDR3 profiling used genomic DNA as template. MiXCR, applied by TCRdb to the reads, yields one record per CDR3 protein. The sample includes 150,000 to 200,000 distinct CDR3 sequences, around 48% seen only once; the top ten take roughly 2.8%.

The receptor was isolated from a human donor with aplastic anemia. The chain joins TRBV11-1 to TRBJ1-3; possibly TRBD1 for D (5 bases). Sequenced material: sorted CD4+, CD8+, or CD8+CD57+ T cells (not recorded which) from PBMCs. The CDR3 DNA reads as TGTGCCAGCAGCCCTAGCGGGGGACGCGGAAACACCATATATTTT. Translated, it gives CASSPSGGRGNTIYF.